This section outlines one TCR beta chain sequence together with its context. Its antigen is undetermined. These data are taken from a study of cytomegalovirus exposure and HLA in healthy donors. Study results and limitations: Owing to their indistinguishability, certain V segments, notably TRBV6-2 and TRBV6-3, were excluded.

The germline V gene has CDR1 MDHEN and CDR2 SYDVKM. The CDR3 sequence is 12 residues long. V was shortened by 4 bases and J by 2 bases, with 5 bases between the two germline ends. The PCR employed 60 Vbeta primers together with 13 Jbeta primers. The assay was immunoSEQ multiplex PCR, and TCRdb's table has in-frame clones only and misses some. Of 90,000 to 140,000 clones in the sample, 83% were seen once. The sample was PBMCs. The gene calls are TRBV28 and TRBJ1-2; D gene unclear. This receptor was taken from a man aged 18 to 30 in good health and CMV-seronegative. CDR3 sequence (DNA): TGTGCCAGCAGTTCAGTCAACTATGGCTACACCTTC. Its translation is CASSSVNYGYTF.